These 6 T cell receptor beta chains share one sample of origin, sequenced in a study of response to subunit inactivated influenza vaccine (dated by TCRdb to 2017 to 2018). According to the study, the label for this sample's time point signals: 45 to 55 days after influenza vaccine administration. Receptor libraries were prepared by RT-PCR. Instrument used: Illumina HiSeq 2500. TCRdb trimmed public reads at Q25 via fastp, called clones via MiXCR and kept in-frame beta chains. All rows with the same CDR3 protein become a single entry with the most common DNA and genes. The sample contains about 480,000 distinct CDR3 sequences, around 13% of them found a single time. Of the sample, over 10% is held by the ten largest clones. Sample: PBMCs from blood, taken 40 to 50 days after vaccination. The receptors come from a man in his forties or fifties who received an inactivated influenza vaccine. Donor details come from another sample of the same person, matched by shared clones.

V and J are TRBV12-3 or TRBV12-4 and TRBJ2-1; D is unresolved. CDR3 length: 13 residues. The V gene lost 2 bases and the J gene lost 4 bases, with 6 bases spanning the gap. CDR3 loop: CASSLLRYNEQFF. The CDR3 DNA sequence: TGTGCCAGCAGTTTATTGCGTTACAATGAGCAGTTCTTC.

The chain couples TRBV7-8 to TRBJ2-7; TRBD1 matches 8 bases. CDR1 SGHVS and CDR2 FQNEAQ come from the germline V gene. Unmatched junction bases numbered 14, after V lost 4 bases and J lost 0 bases. The CDR3 spans 18 residues. The CDR3 DNA is TGTGCCAGCAGCTCCCGGGACAGGCGACTCCTCAGCTCCTACGAGCAGTACTTC. This encodes CASSSRDRRLLSSYEQYF.

V gene TRBV2 combines with J gene TRBJ2-5; 13 nucleotides agree with TRBD2. Germline V CDR1 and CDR2: SNHLY, FYNNEI. The V and J ends lost 6 bases and 4 bases, in that order; junction bases with no gene match: 5. The CDR3 extends over 15 amino acids. The CDR3 nucleotides read TGTGCCAGCAGGCAACTAGCGGGGGGGCGAGAGACCCAGTACTTC. Its translation is CASRQLAGGRETQYF.

In this sample, this clonotype turned up a few times. The chain recombines TRBV6-1 with TRBJ1-2, with D possibly matching TRBD1 (5 bases). With 6 bases removed from V and 3 bases from J, the gap between germline ends came to 20 bases. CDR3 length: 16 residues. Germline V lookup: CDR1 MNHNS, CDR2 SASEGT. DNA for the CDR3: TGTGCCAGCAGCCCCGGGAAGGGGAGGTGGGACTATGGCTACACCTTC. This sequence encodes CASSPGKGRWDYGYTF.

Details on this clonotype: This could be a read error, since a much larger clone is one nucleotide away. The chain combines TRBV29-1 with TRBJ2-7; the D gene is possibly TRBD2 (5 bases). The V gene's germline CDR1 is SQVTM and CDR2 ANQGSEA. This CDR3 spans 13 amino acids. The V gene lost 6 bases and the J gene lost 2 bases, with 14 bases spanning the gap. The CDR3 reads CSVPGIAPYEQYF. The DNA for the CDR3 is TGCAGCGTCCCCGGGATAGCACCCTACGAGCAGTACTTC.

This clonotype came up a few times. The V gene is TRBV20-1, the J gene TRBJ2-5; 12 positions match TRBD2. The CDR3 sequence is 17 residues long. With V trimmed by 1 base and J by 5 bases, 11 bases remained unmatched. The germline V gene has CDR1 DFQATT and CDR2 SNEGSKA (reference sequence). Written as DNA, the CDR3 is TGCAGTGCTAGAGTTGGGCTAGCGGGAGGGCCTGTGGAGACCCAGTACTTC. This translates into CSARVGLAGGPVETQYF.